Shown below are 15 T cell receptor beta chains from a single sample sequenced in a study of identical twins. TCRdb re-derived calls from the 5' RACE reads in MiXCR, one entry per CDR3 protein. The table includes fewer than 500,000 distinct CDR3 sequences, 14% detected once. This sample also belongs to another study, concerning yellow fever vaccine responses in identical twins.

Sequenced sample: CD4+ T cells sorted from blood. The receptors come from a young woman in good health.

This chain links TRBV27 with TRBJ2-1; perhaps TRBD2 as D (6 bases). V was pared by 7 bases and J by 2 bases, with 18 bases between. The germline CDR1 and CDR2 sequences are MNHEY and SMNVEV (reference sequence). The CDR3 length is 16 residues. CDR3 in amino acids: CASTSSGGRPYNEQFF. CDR3 DNA sequence: TGTGCCAGCACCTCCTCCGGGGGAAGACCCTACAATGAGCAGTTCTTC.

This clonotype appeared a few times. The rearrangement links TRBV20-1 to TRBJ2-3; no reliable D call. This CDR3 is 13 amino acids long. The germline V gene has CDR1 DFQATT and CDR2 SNEGSKA (reference sequence). V dropped 2 bases and J dropped 2 bases, with 8 bases sitting between them. The CDR3 loop reads CSARPAPTDTQYF. As DNA, the CDR3 is TGCAGTGCTAGACCCGCCCCCACAGATACGCAGTATTTT.

This clonotype was seen at least ten times. This chain connects TRBV7-2 to TRBJ2-7; TRBD2 is a possible D gene (5 bases). The V end was cut by 4 bases, the J end by 5 bases, with 18 bases between. The CDR3 loop spans 15 amino acids. CDR1 and CDR2 from the germline V gene are SGHTA and FQGNSA. CDR3 protein: CASSSKLEGGNEQYF. DNA of the CDR3: TGTGCCAGCAGCTCCAAACTCGAGGGTGGCAACGAGCAGTACTTC.

The chain links TRBV18 to TRBJ2-3; D may be TRBD1 (5 bases). With 0 bases removed from V and 1 base from J, the gap between germline ends came to 8 bases. Per the germline V gene, CDR1 is KGHSH and CDR2 is LQKENI. CDR3 length: 15 amino acids. The CDR3 DNA is TGTGCCAGCTCACCACCGTCCAGGGGCACAGATACGCAGTATTTT. Its translation: CASSPPSRGTDTQYF.

The genes are TRBV4-3 and TRBJ2-2; D gene ambiguous. CDR1 is LGHNA, CDR2 YSLEER, per germline. This CDR3 is built from 18 residues. Trimming cost V 0 bases and J 0 bases, with 14 bases left between them. This chain's CDR3 is CASSQDPASAANTGELFF. CDR3 DNA sequence: TGCGCCAGCAGCCAAGATCCGGCCTCCGCCGCGAACACCGGGGAGCTGTTTTTT.

The chain links TRBV6-2 or TRBV6-3 to TRBJ2-1; possibly TRBD2 for D (6 bases). Trimming took 1 base from V and 10 from J, leaving 26 bases between them. This CDR3 has 18 amino acids. Looked up from germline, CDR1 is MNHEY and CDR2 is SVGEGT. CDR3 in amino acids: CASSYLTKSGIQAGEQFF. CDR3 in DNA: TGTGCCAGCAGTTACTTGACAAAAAGCGGAATCCAGGCGGGAGAGCAGTTCTTC.

The sample holds a few counts of this clonotype. CDR3 sequence (DNA): TGTGCCAGCAGCCCTCTAGCGGGAGGGAACACCGGGGAGCTGTTTTTT. Translation gives CASSPLAGGNTGELFF. The gene calls are TRBV5-5 and TRBJ2-2; 11 bases fit TRBD2. V gave up 4 bases and J gave up 1 base; unmatched junction bases: 3. The germline gives CDR1 SGHKS, CDR2 YYEKEE (reference sequence). The CDR3 has 16 residues.

The chain has TRBV11-1 and TRBJ2-1; 13 bases match TRBD2. In germline, CDR1 is SGHAT, CDR2 FQDESV (reference sequence). The trim removed 6 bases at V and 6 bases at J, leaving 20 bases unmatched. This CDR3 is built from 20 residues. The CDR3 region has the DNA TGTGCCAGCAGTCACGGACAGCTACTAGCGGGGGGGGACCATCCCAATGAGCAGTTCTTC. Its protein product is CASSHGQLLAGGDHPNEQFF. The whole variable domain, remainder taken from reference TRBV11-1 and TRBJ2-1, is EAEVAQSPRYKITEKSQAVAFWCDPISGHATLYWYRQILGQGPELLVQFQDESVVDDSQLPKDRFSAERLKGVDSTLKIQPAELGDSAMYLCASSHGQLLAGGDHPNEQFFGPGTRLTVL.

The chain uses TRBV7-3 and TRBJ2-5, with TRBD1 identical over 11 bases. Germline loops: CDR1 SGHTA, CDR2 FQGTGA. The CDR3 has 16 residues. With V trimmed by 2 bases and J by 5 bases, 7 bases remained unmatched. CDR3 protein: CASSLGGQGAPETQYF. CDR3 coding DNA: TGTGCCAGCAGCTTAGGTGGACAGGGGGCGCCGGAGACCCAGTACTTC.

This clonotype was found a few times. This sequence joins TRBV7-2 and TRBJ2-3; D is undetermined. The CDR3 runs to 14 residues. Per germline, CDR1 SGHTA and CDR2 FQGNSA. The V and J ends lost 3 bases and 1 base respectively, with 8 bases between them. For the CDR3, the DNA is TGTGCCAGCAGCTTTGTTGGCGGCACAGATACGCAGTATTTT. It yields the protein CASSFVGGTDTQYF.

This clonotype was found a few times. This CDR3 is CASSPSTLSNEQYF. The DNA for the CDR3 is TGTGCCAGCAGTCCTTCCACCCTGAGTAACGAGCAGTACTTC. The J gene is TRBJ2-7, the V gene TRBV12-3 or TRBV12-4; no clear D. The V end was cut by 5 bases, the J end by 5 bases, with 16 bases between. CDR3 length: 14 amino acids.

The chain combines TRBV5-1 with TRBJ2-7; 9 positions match TRBD1. From germline, CDR1 is SGHRS and CDR2 YFSETQ. There are 18 residues in the CDR3. Trimming at V came to 0 bases and at J to 2 bases, leaving 12 bases not matched to a gene. Here the CDR3 DNA reads TGCGCCAGCAGCTTGGGCCCTGGAGGGACAGGGAGTGCCTACGAGCAGTACTTC. Translated: CASSLGPGGTGSAYEQYF. The full variable domain, in which reference TRBV5-1 and TRBJ2-7 provide the parts outside the CDR3, is KAGVTQTPRYLIKTRGQQVTLSCSPISGHRSVSWYQQTPGQGLQFLFEYFSETQRNKGNFPGRFSGRQFSNSRSEMNVSTLELGDSALYLCASSLGPGGTGSAYEQYFGPGTRLTVT.

This chain uses TRBV15 with TRBJ2-5, with 10 nucleotides matching TRBD1. V was clipped by 4 bases and J by 3 bases; unmatched bases: 11. CDR3 length: 17 residues. The germline V gene has CDR1 LNHNV and CDR2 YYDKDF (reference sequence). The CDR3 bases are TGTGCCACCAGCACCCGACAGGGGGCGTGGGGGAAAGAGACCCAGTACTTC. As protein: CATSTRQGAWGKETQYF.

This clonotype was counted ten times or more. V gene TRBV20-1 combines with J gene TRBJ2-7; D is perhaps TRBD1 (6 bases). The V and J ends lost 6 bases and 4 bases respectively, with 13 bases between them. The CDR3 runs to 12 residues. Per germline, CDR1 DFQATT and CDR2 SNEGSKA (reference sequence). CDR3 amino acids: CSARKGVYEQYF. DNA of the CDR3: TGCAGTGCCCGAAAGGGGGTGTACGAGCAGTACTTC.

This clonotype was recorded many times. This chain links TRBV5-1 with TRBJ1-4; D perhaps matches TRBD1 (5 bases). V was trimmed by 5 bases and J by 5 bases, leaving 22 bases between them. The CDR3 totals 17 residues. CDR1 and CDR2 (germline): SGHRS, YFSETQ. CDR3 DNA sequence: TGCGCCAGCAGTTCAACCACAACACCGGGACGGAATGAAAAACTGTTTTTT. Amino acid sequence: CASSSTTTPGRNEKLFF.